This record looks at one T cell receptor beta chain sequence and its context. This entry belongs to a study of blood T cell repertoires in COVID-19. In the study overall: Italy, Spain and the United States were the sources of the convalescent and acute COVID-19 samples.

Source study methods: Nucleated cell counts were estimated from reference gene primer amplification. Clones were sequenced by immunoSEQ multiplex PCR, and TCRdb holds only the in-frame ones, with some missing. V and J calls plus clone size are reproduced from that table; the DNA served to infer D and trimming. The sample contains fewer than 200,000 clones, 79% of which appear only once. The CDR3 sequence is 16 residues long. The germline CDR1 and CDR2 sequences are LGHDT and YNNKEL (reference sequence). V gave up 1 base and J gave up 3 bases; unmatched junction bases: 6. Recruited during active infection, patients (from Seattle) were subsequently followed longitudinally.

The J gene is TRBJ1-2, the V gene TRBV3-1 (or the pseudogene TRBV3-2); 9 positions agree with TRBD1. The origin of this receptor is a woman aged 60-70 years with COVID-19, enrolled during active disease. Sequencing was done on a sample of peripheral blood. CDR3 protein: CASSQGGTGRDYGYTF. For the CDR3, the DNA is TGTGCCAGCAGCCAAGGGGGGACAGGGAGGGACTATGGCTACACCTTC.